Listed below are T cell receptor beta chains from one sample, sequenced in a study of regulatory and conventional T cells in RAG deficiency. The method was immunoSEQ multiplex PCR; TCRdb's version includes in-frame clones alone and lacks a portion of them. The repertoire holds more than 40,000 clones, with approximately 90% as singletons. These data also featured in a second study, about regulatory T cells.

The sample was CD4+ effector T cells sorted from blood. The receptor source for this set is a human donor in good health. Each CDR3 is given with its conserved first and last residue. The order of the fields is clone size, J gene, V gene, D gene, CDR3 protein, CDR3 DNA. A D gene is named only where the DNA matches it firmly. Expanded clones get a size class; other rows say once, few or many, or leave the size out.

clone size: .
J gene: TRBJ2-7
V gene: TRBV5-1
D gene: .
CDR3 protein: CASSLEWGGVSYEQYF
CDR3 DNA: TGCGCCAGCAGCTTGGAATGGGGGGGCGTCTCCTACGAGCAGTACTTC

clone size: .
J gene: TRBJ2-1
V gene: TRBV28
D gene: .
CDR3 protein: CASSSYNEQFF
CDR3 DNA: TGTGCCAGCAGCTCCTACAATGAGCAGTTCTTC

clone size: .
J gene: TRBJ2-2
V gene: TRBV5-1
D gene: .
CDR3 protein: CASSERGNSNTGELFF
CDR3 DNA: TGCGCCAGCAGCGAGAGGGGAAATTCGAACACCGGGGAGCTGTTTTTT

clone size: .
J gene: TRBJ1-6
V gene: TRBV15
D gene: .
CDR3 protein: CATSRNGRSDSPLHF
CDR3 DNA: TGTGCCACCAGCAGAAACGGGAGGTCGGATTCACCCCTCCACTTT

clone size: .
J gene: TRBJ2-3
V gene: TRBV7-9
D gene: .
CDR3 protein: CASSAPTGRSTDTQYF
CDR3 DNA: TGTGCCAGCAGCGCACCAACCGGGAGAAGCACAGATACGCAGTATTTT

clone size: .
J gene: TRBJ2-7
V gene: TRBV9
D gene: .
CDR3 protein: CASSVEGYEQYF
CDR3 DNA: TGTGCCAGCAGCGTAGAAGGCTACGAGCAGTACTTC

clone size: few
J gene: TRBJ1-3
V gene: TRBV28
D gene: TRBD1
CDR3 protein: CASRERGLGNTIYF
CDR3 DNA: TGTGCCAGCAGAGAAAGGGGGCTGGGAAACACCATATATTTT

clone size: .
J gene: TRBJ1-3
V gene: TRBV19
D gene: .
CDR3 protein: CASSINLGGSGNTIYF
CDR3 DNA: TGTGCCAGTAGTATTAACCTAGGGGGGTCTGGAAACACCATATATTTT

clone size: .
J gene: TRBJ2-1
V gene: TRBV25-1
D gene: TRBD2
CDR3 protein: CASSGGVAGGHEQFF
CDR3 DNA: TGTGCCAGCAGTGGTGGAGTAGCGGGGGGACATGAGCAGTTCTTC

clone size: once
J gene: TRBJ2-7
V gene: TRBV5-1
D gene: TRBD1
CDR3 protein: CASSRGQSTYEQYF
CDR3 DNA: TGCGCCAGCTCTAGGGGACAGTCAACTTACGAGCAGTACTTC

clone size: .
J gene: TRBJ2-1
V gene: TRBV27
D gene: .
CDR3 protein: CASSPYPLDNEQFF
CDR3 DNA: TGTGCCAGCAGTCCATATCCCCTAGACAATGAGCAGTTCTTC

clone size: .
J gene: TRBJ1-5
V gene: TRBV28
D gene: .
CDR3 protein: CASSSGRGAYLQPQHF
CDR3 DNA: TGTGCCAGCAGCTCCGGGAGGGGGGCTTATCTTCAGCCCCAGCATTTT

clone size: .
J gene: TRBJ1-5
V gene: TRBV7-8
D gene: .
CDR3 protein: CASSLEGTSGGQPQHF
CDR3 DNA: TGTGCCAGCAGCTTAGAAGGGACCTCCGGCGGGCAGCCCCAGCATTTT

clone size: .
J gene: TRBJ1-2
V gene: TRBV19
D gene: TRBD1
CDR3 protein: CASSIVGQNAANYGYTF
CDR3 DNA: TGTGCCAGTAGTATAGTGGGACAGAATGCCGCTAACTATGGCTACACCTTC

clone size: .
J gene: TRBJ1-2
V gene: TRBV28
D gene: .
CDR3 protein: CASRLQGSGYTF
CDR3 DNA: TGTGCCAGCAGGTTACAGGGTAGTGGCTACACCTTC

clone size: .
J gene: TRBJ1-6
V gene: TRBV25-1
D gene: .
CDR3 protein: CASSRDFHNSPLHF
CDR3 DNA: TGTGCCAGCAGCCGGGACTTCCATAATTCACCCCTCCACTTT

clone size: .
J gene: TRBJ2-7
V gene: TRBV6-5
D gene: .
CDR3 protein: CASSYQDRRSYEQYF
CDR3 DNA: TGTGCCAGCAGTTACCAAGACAGGCGGTCCTACGAGCAGTACTTC

clone size: .
J gene: TRBJ2-3
V gene: TRBV10-1
D gene: .
CDR3 protein: CASSDFRAGDTQYF
CDR3 DNA: TGCGCCAGCAGTGATTTCAGGGCAGGAGATACGCAGTATTTT

clone size: .
J gene: TRBJ2-5
V gene: TRBV2
D gene: .
CDR3 protein: CASSARPTETQYF
CDR3 DNA: TGTGCCAGCAGTGCCCGACCGACGGAGACCCAGTACTTC

clone size: .
J gene: TRBJ2-5
V gene: TRBV5-1
D gene: TRBD2
CDR3 protein: CASSFGLAAEETQYF
CDR3 DNA: TGCGCCAGCAGCTTTGGACTAGCGGCCGAAGAGACCCAGTACTTC

clone size: .
J gene: TRBJ2-1
V gene: TRBV5-4
D gene: TRBD1
CDR3 protein: CASSHRTGSYNEQFF
CDR3 DNA: TGTGCCAGCAGTCACAGGACAGGTTCCTACAATGAGCAGTTCTTC

clone size: .
J gene: TRBJ2-5
V gene: TRBV11-3
D gene: TRBD2
CDR3 protein: CASRKGIAGGSEQYF
CDR3 DNA: TGTGCCAGCAGAAAAGGGATAGCGGGAGGAAGTGAGCAGTACTTC

clone size: .
J gene: TRBJ2-7
V gene: TRBV15
D gene: .
CDR3 protein: CATSTSGESDEQYF
CDR3 DNA: TGTGCCACCAGCACTTCAGGGGAAAGCGACGAGCAGTACTTC

clone size: .
J gene: TRBJ1-2
V gene: TRBV7-3
D gene: .
CDR3 protein: CASSFTQGGYTF
CDR3 DNA: TGTGCCAGCAGCTTCACCCAGGGTGGCTACACCTTC

clone size: .
J gene: TRBJ2-3
V gene: TRBV7-8
D gene: TRBD2
CDR3 protein: CASSFRTSGSPDTQYF
CDR3 DNA: TGTGCCAGCAGCTTCCGGACTAGCGGGAGCCCAGATACGCAGTATTTT

clone size: .
J gene: TRBJ2-7
V gene: TRBV5-4
D gene: TRBD1
CDR3 protein: CASRPHTGADFIEQYF
CDR3 DNA: TGTGCCAGCAGACCACACACAGGGGCCGATTTTATCGAGCAGTACTTC

clone size: .
J gene: TRBJ2-1
V gene: TRBV7-8
D gene: TRBD1
CDR3 protein: CASSLGPGQGGNEQFF
CDR3 DNA: TGTGCCAGCAGCTTAGGGCCGGGACAGGGGGGCAATGAGCAGTTCTTC